This entry lists 19 T cell receptor beta chains sequenced from one sample in a study of shared clonotypes between healthy human individuals. Selected positively for CCR7 and CD45RO-negative, naive CD8 cells excluded terminally differentiated effector memory CD45RA+ cells. The assay was immunoSEQ multiplex PCR, and TCRdb's table has in-frame clones only and misses some. Of about 2.1 million clones listed, around 93% were seen once; the top ten hold around 1.8%. Sample: naive CD8+ T cells from PBMCs. These receptors were obtained from a young man in good health. Some clones in this sample may be carry-over from other donors' samples.

This clone has a single count. The chain couples TRBV11-2 to TRBJ1-4; the match to TRBD1 covers 11 bases. This CDR3 region has 14 residues. V dropped 5 bases and J dropped 8; count of bases not matched to a gene: 4. CDR1 SGHAT and CDR2 FQNNGV come from the germline V gene. In DNA form, the CDR3 reads TGTGCCAGCAGCCCGGGACAGGGGGAGGAAAAACTGTTTTTT. Residues: CASSPGQGEEKLFF.

This clone was seen a few times. The chain couples TRBV28 to TRBJ1-1; D unresolved. The V end lost 7 bases, the J end lost 1 base, and 19 bases lay between the germline ends. CDR3 length: 16 residues. Germline V gene data show CDR1 as MDHEN and CDR2 as SYDVKM. CDR3 DNA: TGTGCCAGCACTGGAATATTGGGAAGCAGGAACACTGAAGCTTTCTTT. It translates to CASTGILGSRNTEAFF. The full variable domain, its missing parts supplied by reference TRBV28 and TRBJ1-1, is DVKVTQSSRYLVKRTGEKVFLECVQDMDHENMFWYRQDPGLGLRLIYFSYDVKMKEKGDIPEGYSVSREKKERFSLILESASTNQTSMYLCASTGILGSRNTEAFFGQGTRLTVV.

This chain links TRBV5-1 with TRBJ1-1; 9 positions match TRBD1. The CDR3 totals 15 residues. Germline loops: CDR1 SGHRS, CDR2 YFSETQ. V dropped 4 bases and J dropped 6; count of bases not matched to a gene: 10. The CDR3 DNA sequence: TGCGCCAGCAGCCCATCTACAGGGGGCGTTTCTGAAGCTTTCTTT. Translating it yields CASSPSTGGVSEAFF.

This clone turned up a few times. The chain combines TRBV5-1 with TRBJ1-1; no clear D. This CDR3 region has 14 residues. Trimming left V 4 bases short and J 3 bases short, with 13 bases between. In germline, CDR1 is SGHRS, CDR2 YFSETQ. As DNA, the CDR3 is TGCGCCAGCAGCGAAGACATCCGGCACACTGAAGCTTTCTTT. Its translation is CASSEDIRHTEAFF.

This CDR3 is CASSPRLGSRYEQYF. The CDR3, as DNA: TGTGCCAGCAGTCCAAGACTGGGGAGTCGCTACGAGCAGTACTTC. This sequence joins TRBV27 and TRBJ2-7; weak D call: TRBD2 (5 bases). Germline lookup yields CDR1 MNHEY and CDR2 SMNVEV (reference sequence). Trimming pared 5 bases from V and 3 bases from J, leaving 17 bases between. This CDR3 contains 15 residues.

This clone appeared once. Compared with germline, one end of the junction differs, possibly owing to a read error. J is TRBJ2-7 and V is TRBV7-2; 9 bases agree with TRBD1. The CDR3 is 15 amino acids. Germline-derived CDR1 and CDR2 are SGHTA and FQGNSA. The CDR3 nucleotides read TGTGCCAGCAGTTATGAGGGGACAGGGTCCTCCGAGCAGTACTTC. It codes for CASSYEGTGSSEQYF. Together with reference TRBV7-2 and TRBJ2-7, the CDR3 gives the full variable domain: GAGVSQSPSNKVTEKGKDVELRCDPISGHTALYWYRQSLGQGLEFLIYFQGNSAPDKSGLPSDRFSAERTGGSVSTLTIQRTQQEDSAVYLCASSYEGTGSSEQYFGPGTRLTVT.

As DNA, the CDR3 is TGTGCCAGCAGTTCCCAAAATTATCTACTCGGGACAGGGGATTTCTACGAGCAGTACTTC. As protein: CASSSQNYLLGTGDFYEQYF. The V gene is TRBV27, the J gene TRBJ2-7, with 10 bases that match TRBD1. Germline V gives CDR1 MNHEY, CDR2 SMNVEV (reference sequence). V trimming: 4 bases; J trimming: 3 bases; junction bases outside the gene matches: 21. The CDR3 loop spans 20 amino acids.

In its sample, this clone was seen once. The V call is TRBV10-2, the J call TRBJ1-5; 12 bases map to TRBD1. The ends lost 6 bases at V and 4 bases at J; junction bases unmatched: 10. The CDR3 is 17 residues long. Germline lookup yields CDR1 WSHSY and CDR2 SAAADI. The CDR3 loop reads CASRAGTGGADNQPQHF. Written as DNA, the CDR3 is TGCGCCAGCAGAGCGGGGACAGGGGGCGCAGATAATCAGCCCCAGCATTTT.

The V call is TRBV7-9, the J call TRBJ2-7; 7 positions match TRBD2. CDR1 and CDR2 (germline): SEHNR, FQNEAQ (reference sequence). This CDR3 region has 13 residues. The trim removed 10 bases at V and 7 bases at J, leaving 13 bases unmatched. The CDR3 here is CATTPKGGLEQYF. The CDR3 DNA reads TGTGCCACTACCCCGAAGGGAGGGCTTGAGCAGTACTTC.

J is TRBJ2-7 and V is TRBV11-2; 10 bases agree with TRBD1. The CDR3 spans 14 residues. Germline V lookup: CDR1 SGHAT, CDR2 FQNNGV. Trimming cost V 3 bases and J 5 bases; bases outside gene matches: 4. The CDR3 sequence is CASSFGTGAHEQYF. Written as DNA, the CDR3 is TGTGCCAGCAGCTTCGGGACAGGGGCCCACGAGCAGTACTTC.

The chain employs TRBV27 and TRBJ2-7; the match to TRBD2 covers 13 bases. In germline, CDR1 is MNHEY, CDR2 SMNVEV (reference sequence). The CDR3 is made up of 15 amino acids. With 4 bases clipped from V and 3 bases from J, the junction kept 3 bases outside the gene matches. The DNA for the CDR3 is TGTGCCAGCAGTTCCGGGACTAGCGGGAACTACGAGCAGTACTTC. It specifies CASSSGTSGNYEQYF.

In this sample, this clone turned up once. J is TRBJ2-1 and V is TRBV7-6, with D perhaps TRBD1 (6 bases). Germline V gives CDR1 SGHVS, CDR2 FNYEAQ. The germline V and J ends were trimmed by 1 base and 2 bases, with 9 bases remaining between them. The CDR3 has 15 amino acids. CDR3 nucleotides: TGTGCCAGCAGCTTAGTAAAGGGGGCCTACAATGAGCAGTTCTTC. Translated: CASSLVKGAYNEQFF.

This chain connects TRBV10-3 to TRBJ2-1; 9 bases match TRBD2. The CDR3 sequence is 13 residues long. V lost 7 bases to trimming and J lost 4 bases; unmatched junction nucleotides: 2. Looked up from germline, CDR1 is ENHRY and CDR2 is SYGVKD. The CDR3 DNA is TGTGCCATCACTACTAGCGGGTACAATGAGCAGTTCTTC. Translated: CAITTSGYNEQFF.

V usage is TRBV11-2 and J usage is TRBJ2-3; 9 bases align to TRBD2. V gave up 5 bases and J gave up 5 bases; unmatched junction bases: 5. CDR1 is SGHAT, CDR2 FQNNGV, per germline. The CDR3 runs to 14 residues. The CDR3 is CASSLKLAGDTQYF. In DNA form, the CDR3 reads TGTGCCAGCAGCCTAAAACTAGCGGGAGATACGCAGTATTTT.

The chain carries TRBV29-1 and TRBJ2-5; tentative D call: TRBD2 (6 bases). CDR1 is SQVTM, CDR2 ANQGSEA, per germline. With 0 bases removed from V and 5 bases from J, the gap between germline ends came to 10 bases. The CDR3 is 13 residues long. The CDR3 loop is CSVEDRRDETQYF. DNA for the CDR3: TGCAGCGTTGAAGACCGGAGGGATGAGACCCAGTACTTC.

The rearrangement uses TRBV7-9 and TRBJ2-2, with TRBD2 as a possible D gene (6 bases). CDR1 is SEHNR and CDR2 is FQNEAQ in the germline V gene (reference sequence). This CDR3 region has 14 residues. V lost 5 bases, J lost 6 bases, and 13 bases lay in between. CDR3 nucleotides: TGTGCCAGCAGCCTAGTAGGCGGGGCCGGGGAGCTGTTTTTT. Translated, it gives CASSLVGGAGELFF.

The genes are TRBV5-1 and TRBJ2-7; maybe TRBD1 (5 bases). The CDR3 consists of 13 residues. Trimming took 0 bases from V and 6 from J, leaving 10 bases between them. CDR1 and CDR2 from the germline V gene are SGHRS and YFSETQ. The CDR3 region is CASSLDQGSEQYF. The CDR3 region has the DNA TGCGCCAGCAGCTTGGACCAGGGTAGCGAGCAGTACTTC.

This chain uses TRBV4-1 with TRBJ2-1; 9 nucleotides align to TRBD1. CDR1 MGHRA and CDR2 YSYEKL come from the germline V gene. The CDR3 has 15 residues. Losses at the gene ends were 1 base for V and 12 bases for J; bases not matched to a gene: 10. The DNA for the CDR3 is TGCGCCAGCAGCCAAGTTGGACAGGGGATATCGGGGCAGTTCTTC. Translating gives CASSQVGQGISGQFF.

The chain couples TRBV15 to TRBJ1-4; D is uncertain. The V and J ends lost 0 bases and 8 bases respectively, with 19 bases between them. Germline assignment: CDR1 LNHNV and CDR2 YYDKDF (reference sequence). The CDR3 loop spans 17 amino acids. This CDR3 reads CATSRDSRVALREKLFF. For the CDR3, the DNA is TGTGCCACCAGCAGAGACTCGCGGGTCGCGTTGAGGGAAAAACTGTTTTTT.